This T cell receptor (beta chain) was sequenced in a study of CD8 T cells in ankylosing spondylitis. Whole-study results and caveats: Ankylosing spondylitis blood appeared to be characterized by a TCR beta motif of under ten highly homologous variants. Previously reported in reactive arthritis synovial fluid and blood were some of the motif variants. The study looked at matched synovial fluid samples from ankylosing spondylitis patients. Disease-linked clones were reported to be significantly enriched there. Relatively rare in peripheral blood, disease-linked clones were also CD8+.

This clonotype was recorded at least ten times. Its target is unknown. TCRdb passed the 5' RACE reads through MiXCR, listing each CDR3 protein once. Altogether about 100,000 distinct CDR3 sequences are present, roughly 8.3% being singletons, with the ten largest covering around 10%. V shed 5 bases and J shed 1 base, with 18 bases lying between them. The length of the CDR3 is 17 residues. Germline assignment: CDR1 SGDLS and CDR2 YYNGEE. This TCR was recovered from a male donor with ankylosing spondylitis or in good health (not recorded which). Input material: blood, either unsorted or a sorted T cell fraction (not recorded which). This chain joins TRBV9 and TRBJ2-2, with D unresolved. In DNA form, the CDR3 reads TGTGCCAGCAGAAGGTCCTCTCGCGATTTGAACACCGGGGAGCTGTTTTTT. This sequence encodes CASRRSSRDLNTGELFF.